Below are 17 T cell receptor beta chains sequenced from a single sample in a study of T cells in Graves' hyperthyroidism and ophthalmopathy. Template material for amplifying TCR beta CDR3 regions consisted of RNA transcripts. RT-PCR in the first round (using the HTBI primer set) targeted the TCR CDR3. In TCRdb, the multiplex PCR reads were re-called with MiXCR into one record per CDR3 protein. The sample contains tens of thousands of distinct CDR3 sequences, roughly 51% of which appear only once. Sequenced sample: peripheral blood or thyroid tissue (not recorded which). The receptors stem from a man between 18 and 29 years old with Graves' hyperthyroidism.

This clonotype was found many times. The DNA for the CDR3 is TGTGCCAGCAGCCCTCGACAGGGGGTGATCGGGGAGCTGTTTTTT. It is translated as CASSPRQGVIGELFF. This chain links TRBV9 with TRBJ2-2; 9 bases align to TRBD1. V was clipped by 4 bases and J by 7 bases; unmatched bases: 8. CDR1 is SGDLS and CDR2 is YYNGEE in the germline V gene. The length of the CDR3 is 15 residues. Variable domain in full (rest from reference TRBV9 and TRBJ2-2): DSGVTQTPKHLITATGQRVTLRCSPRSGDLSVYWYQQSLDQGLQFLIQYYNGEERAKGNILERFSAQQFPDLHSELNLSSLELGDSALYFCASSPRQGVIGELFFGEGSRLTVL.

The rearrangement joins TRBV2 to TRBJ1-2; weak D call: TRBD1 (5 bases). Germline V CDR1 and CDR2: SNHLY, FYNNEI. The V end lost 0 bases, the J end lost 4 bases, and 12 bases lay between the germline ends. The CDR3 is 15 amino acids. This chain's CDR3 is CASSEAPGNPYGYTF. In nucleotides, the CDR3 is TGTGCCAGCAGTGAAGCGCCAGGGAACCCCTATGGCTACACCTTC.

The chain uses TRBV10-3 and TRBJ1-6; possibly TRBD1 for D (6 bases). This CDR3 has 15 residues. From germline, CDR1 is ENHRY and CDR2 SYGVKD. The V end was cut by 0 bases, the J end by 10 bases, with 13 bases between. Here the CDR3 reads CAISESRPGQSPLHF. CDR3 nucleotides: TGTGCCATCAGTGAGTCGAGACCGGGACAATCACCCCTCCACTTT.

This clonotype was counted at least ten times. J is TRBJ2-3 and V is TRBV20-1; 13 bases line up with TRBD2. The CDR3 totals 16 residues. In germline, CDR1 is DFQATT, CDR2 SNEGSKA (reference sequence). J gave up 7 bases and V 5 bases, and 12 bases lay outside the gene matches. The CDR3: CSASRTSGGAGNTQYF. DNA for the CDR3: TGCAGTGCTTCACGAACTAGCGGGGGGGCTGGTAATACGCAGTATTTT.

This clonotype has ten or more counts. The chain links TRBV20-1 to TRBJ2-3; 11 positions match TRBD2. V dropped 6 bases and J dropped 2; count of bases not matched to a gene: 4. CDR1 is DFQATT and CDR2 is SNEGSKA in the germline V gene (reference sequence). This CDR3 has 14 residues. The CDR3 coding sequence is TGCAGTGCCCCGACTAGCGGGACCACAGATACGCAGTATTTT. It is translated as CSAPTSGTTDTQYF.

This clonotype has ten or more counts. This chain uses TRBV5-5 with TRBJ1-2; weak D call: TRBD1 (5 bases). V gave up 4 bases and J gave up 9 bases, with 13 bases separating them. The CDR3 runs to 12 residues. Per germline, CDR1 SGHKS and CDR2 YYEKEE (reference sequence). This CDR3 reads CASSLGQDRYTF. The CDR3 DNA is TGTGCCAGCAGCCTCGGACAAGATCGCTACACCTTC.

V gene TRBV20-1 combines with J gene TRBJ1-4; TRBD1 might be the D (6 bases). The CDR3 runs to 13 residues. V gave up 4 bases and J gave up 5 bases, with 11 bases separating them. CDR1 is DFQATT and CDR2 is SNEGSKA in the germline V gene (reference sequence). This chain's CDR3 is CSAKAGANEKLFF. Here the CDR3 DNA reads TGCAGTGCTAAAGCAGGGGCGAATGAAAAACTGTTTTTT.

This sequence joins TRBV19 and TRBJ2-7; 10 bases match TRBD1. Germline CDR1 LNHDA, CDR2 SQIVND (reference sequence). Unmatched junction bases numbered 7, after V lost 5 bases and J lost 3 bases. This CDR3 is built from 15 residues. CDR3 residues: CASSLTGGAFYEQYF. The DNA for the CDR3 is TGTGCCAGTAGTCTGACAGGGGGCGCTTTCTACGAGCAGTACTTC. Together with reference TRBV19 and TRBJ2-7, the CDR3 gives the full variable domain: DGGITQSPKYLFRKEGQNVTLSCEQNLNHDAMYWYRQDPGQGLRLIYYSQIVNDFQKGDIAEGYSVSREKKESFPLTVTSAQKNPTAFYLCASSLTGGAFYEQYFGPGTRLTVT.

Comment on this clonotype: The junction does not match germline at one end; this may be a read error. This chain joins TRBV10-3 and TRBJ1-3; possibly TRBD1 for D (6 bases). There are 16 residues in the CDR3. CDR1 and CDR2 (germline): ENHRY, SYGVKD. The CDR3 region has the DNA TGTGCCAACAGTGCGGTCCGGGACATCTCTGGAAACACCATATATTTT. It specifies CANSAVRDISGNTIYF.

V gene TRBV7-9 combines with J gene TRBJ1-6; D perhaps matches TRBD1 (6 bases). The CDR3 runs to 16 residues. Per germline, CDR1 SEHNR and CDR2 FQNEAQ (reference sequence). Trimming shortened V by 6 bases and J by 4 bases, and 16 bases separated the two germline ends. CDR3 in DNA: TGTGCCAGCAGAAAAAGGACAGAACCTTATAATTCACCCCTCCACTTT. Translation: CASRKRTEPYNSPLHF.

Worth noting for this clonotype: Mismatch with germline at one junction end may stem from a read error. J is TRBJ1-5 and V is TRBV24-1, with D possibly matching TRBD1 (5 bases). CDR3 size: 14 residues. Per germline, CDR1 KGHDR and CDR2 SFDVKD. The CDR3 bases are TGTGCCAGCAGTTTCGCTGGGGGGAGTCAGCCCCAGCATTTT. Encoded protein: CASSFAGGSQPQHF.

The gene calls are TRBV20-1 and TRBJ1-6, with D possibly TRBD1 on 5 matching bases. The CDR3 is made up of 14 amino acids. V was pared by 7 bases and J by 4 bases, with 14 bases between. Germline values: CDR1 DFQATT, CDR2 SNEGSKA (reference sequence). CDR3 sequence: CSVAGGDYNSPLHF. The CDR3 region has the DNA TGCAGTGTAGCGGGGGGAGATTATAATTCACCCCTCCACTTT.

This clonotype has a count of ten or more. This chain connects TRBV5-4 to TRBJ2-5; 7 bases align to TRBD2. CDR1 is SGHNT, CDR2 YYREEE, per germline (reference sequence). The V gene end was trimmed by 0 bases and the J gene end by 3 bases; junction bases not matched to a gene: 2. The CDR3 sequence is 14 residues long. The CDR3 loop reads CASSLEAGEETQYF. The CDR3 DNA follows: TGTGCCAGCAGCTTGGAGGCGGGGGAAGAGACCCAGTACTTC.

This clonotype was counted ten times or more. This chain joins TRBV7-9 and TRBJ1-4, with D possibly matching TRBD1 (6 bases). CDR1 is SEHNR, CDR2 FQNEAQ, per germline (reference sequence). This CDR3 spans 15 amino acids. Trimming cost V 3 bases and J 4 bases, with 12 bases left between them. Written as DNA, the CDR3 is TGTGCCAGCAGCTTCTCAGGGGTCGGTAATGAAAAACTGTTTTTT. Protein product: CASSFSGVGNEKLFF.

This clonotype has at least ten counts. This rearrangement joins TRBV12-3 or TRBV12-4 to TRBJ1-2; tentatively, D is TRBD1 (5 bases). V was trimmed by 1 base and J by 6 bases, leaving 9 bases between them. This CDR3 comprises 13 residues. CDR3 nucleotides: TGTGCCAGCAGTTTAGAATGGGGGGATGGCTACACCTTC. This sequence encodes CASSLEWGDGYTF.

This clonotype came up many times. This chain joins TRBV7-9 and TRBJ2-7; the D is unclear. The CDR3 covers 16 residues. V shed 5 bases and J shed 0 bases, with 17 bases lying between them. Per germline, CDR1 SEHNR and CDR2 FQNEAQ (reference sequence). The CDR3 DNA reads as TGTGCCAGCAGCCCCTTGTATGCCACGGTCTCCTACGAGCAGTACTTC. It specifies CASSPLYATVSYEQYF. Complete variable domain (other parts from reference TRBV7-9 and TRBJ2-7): DTGVSQNPRHKITKRGQNVTFRCDPISEHNRLYWYRQTLGQGPEFLTYFQNEAQLEKSRLLSDRFSAERPKGSFSTLEIQRTEQGDSAMYLCASSPLYATVSYEQYFGPGTRLTVT.

CDR3: CASSATGGHSPLHF. CDR3 bases: TGTGCCAGCAGTGCCACAGGGGGGCATTCACCCCTCCACTTT. J is TRBJ1-6 and V is TRBV25-1, with TRBD1 identical over 8 bases. The length of the CDR3 is 14 residues. J was trimmed by 8 bases and V by 4 bases; bases with no gene match: 4. From germline, CDR1 is MGHDK and CDR2 SYGVNS. The full variable domain, in which reference TRBV25-1 and TRBJ1-6 provide the parts outside the CDR3, is EADIYQTPRYLVIGTGKKITLECSQTMGHDKMYWYQQDPGMELHLIHYSYGVNSTEKGDLSSESTVSRIRTEHFPLTLESARPSHTSQYLCASSATGGHSPLHFGNGTRLTVT.